Below, 12 T cell receptor beta chains from the same sample are listed, as sequenced in a study of beta chain features in type 1 diabetes. Whole-study results and caveats: Type 1 diabetes patients showed a moderate but significant shortening of TCRB CDR3s in all four CD4+ subsets.

The sequenced template was cDNA made from the entire isolated RNA. Method: immunoSEQ multiplex PCR; TCRdb's copy keeps in-frame clones and lacks some. Here the sample spans hundreds of thousands of clones, roughly 13% being singletons. Which antigens these TCRs recognize remains unknown. The sample was naive CD4+ T cells from blood. The receptors derive from a young man with type 1 diabetes.

The rearrangement uses TRBV7-2 and TRBJ2-1, with TRBD2 identical over 8 bases. The germline V gene encodes CDR1 SGHTA and CDR2 FQGNSA. V shed 3 bases, J shed 1 base, and the junction held 5 bases outside the gene matches. This CDR3 contains 16 residues. The DNA for the CDR3 is TGTGCCAGCAGCTTCCGGCGGGGGGTTTCCTACAATGAGCAGTTCTTC. It codes for CASSFRRGVSYNEQFF.

The chain couples TRBV7-2 to TRBJ1-1; no firm D call. Looked up from germline, CDR1 is SGHTA and CDR2 is FQGNSA. V was trimmed by 5 bases and J by 4 bases, leaving 5 bases between them. The CDR3 extends over 11 amino acids. This CDR3 is CASSIFTEAFF. The DNA of the CDR3 is TGTGCCAGCAGCATATTCACTGAAGCTTTCTTT.

This clone was counted only a few times. CDR3 sequence reads: CASSRTVSSYEQYF. In DNA form, the CDR3 reads TGTGCCAGCAGCCGGACAGTTAGCTCCTACGAGCAGTACTTC. The chain links TRBV7-9 to TRBJ2-7; a weak D match, TRBD1 (6 bases). Germline CDR1 reads SEHNR; CDR2 reads FQNEAQ (reference sequence). This CDR3 spans 14 amino acids. The V end was cut by 5 bases, the J end by 0 bases, with 11 bases between.

The sample holds a few counts of this clone. The chain carries TRBV21-1 and TRBJ1-4. TRBV21-1 is labeled a pseudogene. This CDR3 contains 12 residues. As DNA, the CDR3 is TGTGCCACCCAATCCCATAAGGAAAAACTGTTTTTT. It translates to CATQSHKEKLFF.

This clone was seen more than once but under ten times. The CDR3 loop reads CASSDSGLAKNIQYF. In DNA, the CDR3 is TGTGCCAGCAGTGATAGCGGGTTAGCCAAAAACATTCAGTACTTC. This chain connects TRBV2 to TRBJ2-4, with TRBD2 identical over 7 bases. The CDR3 has 15 residues. V was clipped by 3 bases and J by 0 bases; unmatched bases: 2. Germline V CDR1 and CDR2: SNHLY, FYNNEI.

There are a few counts of this clone. The CDR3 DNA reads TGTGCCAGCACCACCGGGACAGGGAGCAATCAGCCCCAGCATTTT. Translated: CASTTGTGSNQPQHF. This chain connects TRBV9 to TRBJ1-5; 9 bases fit TRBD1. This CDR3 contains 15 residues. V lost 6 bases, J lost 1 base, and 5 bases stayed unmatched. The germline V gene has CDR1 SGDLS and CDR2 YYNGEE. The full variable domain, rest sourced from reference TRBV9 and TRBJ1-5, is DSGVTQTPKHLITATGQRVTLRCSPRSGDLSVYWYQQSLDQGLQFLIQYYNGEERAKGNILERFSAQQFPDLHSELNLSSLELGDSALYFCASTTGTGSNQPQHFGDGTRLSIL.

The rearrangement links TRBV29-1 to TRBJ2-5; TRBD2 matches at 8 bases. CDR1 and CDR2 from the germline V gene are SQVTM and ANQGSEA. The CDR3 loop spans 16 amino acids. The trim removed 4 bases at V and 1 base at J, leaving 11 bases unmatched. CDR3 coding DNA: TGCAGCGTTGGGGGGACCGTAGCGGGATCCCAAGAGACCCAGTACTTC. It codes for CSVGGTVAGSQETQYF.

The rearrangement links TRBV19 to TRBJ2-7; D assignment may be TRBD1 or TRBD2 (6 bases each). V dropped 3 bases and J dropped 4 bases, with 13 bases sitting between them. The CDR3 has 14 amino acids. Germline CDR1 and CDR2: LNHDA and SQIVND (reference sequence). In DNA form, the CDR3 reads TGTGCCAGTAGTATGTGGGGGGCACTTTACGAGCAGTACTTC. Its protein product is CASSMWGALYEQYF.

In its sample, this clone was seen a few times. V is TRBV6-6 and J is TRBJ1-2; D gene unclear. The CDR3 has 13 amino acids. The germline V gene has CDR1 MNHNY and CDR2 SVGAGI (reference sequence). The V and J ends lost 2 bases and 6 bases respectively, with 10 bases between them. CDR3 nucleotide sequence: TGTGCCAGCAGTTACGCGGAGATGGATGGCTACACCTTC. It codes for CASSYAEMDGYTF.

The rearrangement links TRBV6-4 to TRBJ1-5; tentatively, D is TRBD1 (5 bases). CDR1 is MRHNA, CDR2 SNTAGT, per germline. CDR3 length: 16 residues. The V and J ends lost 2 bases and 3 bases respectively, with 14 bases between them. The CDR3 is CASSDSLGRDNQPQHF. CDR3 DNA: TGTGCCAGCAGTGACAGTCTGGGACGGGACAATCAGCCCCAGCATTTT.

In this sample, this clone turned up a few times. This chain connects TRBV18 to TRBJ1-3; D possibly corresponds to TRBD1 (5 bases). This CDR3 is built from 15 residues. V lost 2 bases and J lost 2, with 10 bases in between. In germline, CDR1 is KGHSH, CDR2 LQKENI. The CDR3 loop is CASSPLDSAGNTIYF. For the CDR3, the DNA is TGTGCCAGCTCACCATTAGACAGTGCTGGAAACACCATATATTTT. The full variable domain, completed using reference TRBV18 and TRBJ1-3, is NAGVMQNPRHLVRRRGQEARLRCSPMKGHSHVYWYRQLPEEGLKFMVYLQKENIIDESGMPKERFSAEFPKEGPSILRIQQVVRGDSAAYFCASSPLDSAGNTIYFGEGSWLTVV.

This clone was seen a handful of times. This chain connects TRBV5-1 to TRBJ1-1, with 9 bases that match TRBD1. Germline V gene data show CDR1 as SGHRS and CDR2 as YFSETQ. The CDR3 consists of 17 residues. The V segment lost 2 bases and the J segment 1 base; nucleotides outside the gene matches: 9. Here the CDR3 DNA reads TGCGCCAGCAGCTTTGGGACAGGGTATAATCCGAACACTGAAGCTTTCTTT. Encoded protein: CASSFGTGYNPNTEAFF.